A selection of T cell receptor beta chains follows, all from one sample in a study of T-cell reconstitution after alpha-beta-depleted transplantation in children. TCRdb ran MiXCR on the PCR reads and lists one entry per CDR3 protein. The repertoire consists of under 70,000 distinct CDR3 sequences, with roughly a tenth occurring once and the leading ten covering roughly 13%. The material sequenced was PBMCs, taken before TCRalphabeta/CD19-depleted stem cell transplant. The receptors come from a boy under 18 with acute myeloid leukemia, due to receive a stem cell transplant. The CDR3 runs from the conserved cysteine through the conserved F or W. A D gene is named only where the DNA matches it firmly. Clone size is stated in some rows and not others, as once, few, many or a class when expanded.

TRBJ2-1 many . TRBV7-9 CASSLLAVENEQFF TGTGCCAGCAGCTTATTGGCCGTCGAAAATGAGCAGTTCTTC
TRBJ2-3 many . TRBV27 CASSSYVLTTDTQYF TGTGCCAGCAGTTCGTACGTCCTAACCACAGATACGCAGTATTTT
TRBJ2-7 many TRBD1 TRBV7-7 CASSIDRVNEQYF TGTGCTAGCAGCATCGACAGGGTTAACGAGCAGTACTTC
TRBJ1-2 many . TRBV15 CATSSDKYGYTF TGTGCCACCAGCAGTGATAAGTATGGCTACACCTTC
TRBJ2-1 many . TRBV4-3 CASSQDYGGIPLNEQFF TGCGCCAGCAGCCAAGATTATGGGGGGATTCCGCTCAATGAGCAGTTCTTC
TRBJ2-7 . . TRBV11-1 CASSFWALGNAKHSYEQYF TGTGCCAGCAGCTTTTGGGCACTCGGGAACGCCAAACATTCCTACGAGCAGTACTTC
TRBJ2-1 many TRBD2 TRBV20-1 CSAFPLAGSSYNEQFF TGCAGTGCCTTTCCGTTAGCGGGGAGCTCCTACAATGAGCAGTTCTTC
TRBJ2-3 many TRBD2 TRBV15 CATSRDISGTTDTQYF TGTGCCACCAGCAGAGATATTAGCGGGACTACAGATACGCAGTATTTT
TRBJ1-6 many . TRBV11-2 CASSLQGRNSPLHF TGTGCCAGCAGCTTACAAGGGAGGAATTCACCCCTCCACTTT
TRBJ2-5 many . TRBV20-1 CSAISPGGLQETQYF TGCAGTGCTATATCACCAGGTGGACTCCAAGAGACCCAGTACTTC
TRBJ2-2 many . TRBV28 CASSLPGPNTGELFF TGTGCCAGCAGTCTCCCCGGTCCAAACACCGGGGAGCTGTTTTTT
TRBJ2-5 many . TRBV7-3 CASSSTGLQETQYF TGTGCCAGCAGCTCGACCGGCCTCCAAGAGACCCAGTACTTC
TRBJ2-2 many . TRBV28 CASTRGAGVPGELFF TGTGCCAGCACCCGCGGTGCAGGGGTCCCCGGGGAGCTGTTTTTT
TRBJ2-3 many . TRBV6-5 CASSSLTGVTDTQYF TGTGCCAGCAGTTCCCTAACGGGAGTCACAGATACGCAGTATTTT
TRBJ2-3 few . TRBV4-1 CASSQGLTDTQYF TGCGCCAGCAGCCAAGGTTTGACAGATACGCAGTATTTT
TRBJ2-1 many TRBD2 TRBV9 CASSVATGGHKQFF TGTGCCAGCAGCGTAGCAACGGGAGGTCATAAGCAGTTCTTC